The next 15 T cell receptor beta chains were all read from a single sample in a study of CD8 T cells in ankylosing spondylitis. Points from the study as a whole: Several highly homologous variants formed a TCR beta motif that appeared characteristic of ankylosing spondylitis blood.

No antigen has been identified for these receptors. TCRdb itself ran the 5' RACE reads through MiXCR, one entry per CDR3 protein. The sample lists 700,000 to 1,000,000 distinct CDR3 sequences, approximately 10% occurring once. Source material: blood, either unsorted or a sorted T cell fraction (not recorded which). These receptor sequences come from a male donor with ankylosing spondylitis.

This clonotype was detected only a few times. The CDR3 region has the DNA TGCAGTGCTAGATATGAGCGGGAAATATCCTACAATGAGCAGTTCTTC. Translated: CSARYEREISYNEQFF. This sequence joins TRBV20-1 and TRBJ2-1; 7 nucleotides align to TRBD2. The CDR3 covers 16 residues. From germline, CDR1 is DFQATT and CDR2 SNEGSKA (reference sequence). The V segment lost 2 bases and the J segment 1 base; nucleotides outside the gene matches: 8.

In this sample, this clonotype turned up many times. The chain joins TRBV20-1 to TRBJ2-7; D is uncertain. V lost 5 bases, J lost 5 bases, and 16 bases lay in between. This CDR3 has 13 amino acids. Germline loops: CDR1 DFQATT, CDR2 SNEGSKA (reference sequence). This chain's CDR3 is CSASGTLDDEQYF. The CDR3 nucleotides are TGCAGTGCTTCCGGTACACTTGACGACGAGCAGTACTTC.

V and J are TRBV4-3 and TRBJ2-3; TRBD1 matches at 7 bases. Germline V gene data show CDR1 as LGHNA and CDR2 as YSLEER. With V trimmed by 5 bases and J by 2 bases, 7 bases remained unmatched. The CDR3 sequence is 15 residues long. CDR3 amino acids: CASSWRQGNTDTQYF. The CDR3 DNA reads as TGCGCCAGCAGCTGGCGACAGGGCAACACAGATACGCAGTATTTT.

This clonotype showed up just once. The DNA of the CDR3 is TGTGCCAGCAGTTACATTGGCGACGAACGTTTTGAGCAGTTCTTC. It codes for CASSYIGDERFEQFF. The J gene is TRBJ2-1, the V gene TRBV6-2 or TRBV6-3; D remains unclear. CDR1 and CDR2 (germline): MNHEY, SVGEGT. Trimming left V 2 bases short and J 9 bases short, with 17 bases between. This CDR3 has 15 amino acids.

The chain carries TRBV28 and TRBJ1-2; unclear D gene. With 5 bases removed from V and 8 bases from J, the gap between germline ends came to 9 bases. The germline CDR1 and CDR2 sequences are MDHEN and SYDVKM. The CDR3 length is 11 residues. CDR3 loop: CASSTRRGYTF. CDR3 nucleotide sequence: TGTGCCAGCAGTACCCGAAGGGGCTACACCTTC.

The chain carries TRBV10-3 and TRBJ2-1; D uncertain. Germline V gene data show CDR1 as ENHRY and CDR2 as SYGVKD. The CDR3 length is 13 residues. V lost 7 bases and J 0 bases, leaving 7 bases between the germline ends. The CDR3 coding sequence is TGTGCCATCAAGCCTAGCTCCTACAATGAGCAGTTCTTC. Amino acids: CAIKPSSYNEQFF.

This clonotype was found many times. One end of the junction is discordant with germline, which a read error may explain. V and J are TRBV5-1 and TRBJ2-5; the match to TRBD1 covers 7 bases. The CDR3 covers 13 residues. Germline CDR1 and CDR2: SGHRS and YFSETQ. The CDR3 coding sequence is TGTGCCAGCAGTAACAGGGGTAGGGAGACCCAGTACTTC. This sequence encodes CASSNRGRETQYF.

This clonotype was counted between two and nine times. The V call is TRBV19, the J call TRBJ1-5; D is ambiguous. The CDR3 length is 12 residues. Germline lookup yields CDR1 LNHDA and CDR2 SQIVND (reference sequence). Trimming took off 11 bases at V and 5 bases at J, with 13 bases between the two ends. In nucleotides, the CDR3 is TGTGCCGTCGGAGATAGGGATCAGCCCCAGCATTTT. This encodes CAVGDRDQPQHF.

This clonotype came up many times. The chain has TRBV20-1 and TRBJ2-7, with 8 nucleotides matching TRBD2. J lost 1 base, V lost 0 bases, and 8 bases had no gene match. The CDR3 loop spans 16 amino acids. From germline, CDR1 is DFQATT and CDR2 SNEGSKA (reference sequence). The CDR3 loop is CSARDPSGSLSYEQYF. Here the CDR3 DNA reads TGCAGTGCTAGAGATCCAAGCGGGAGTCTTTCCTACGAGCAGTACTTC.

A few counts support this clonotype. V and J are TRBV5-5 and TRBJ2-2; D remains unclear. Germline loops: CDR1 SGHKS, CDR2 YYEKEE (reference sequence). This CDR3 contains 13 residues. V was shortened by 0 bases and J by 8 bases, with 8 bases between the two germline ends. The DNA of the CDR3 is TGTGCCAGCAGCTTGGGTTCTGGGGGGGAGCTGTTTTTT. It is translated as CASSLGSGGELFF.

The chain couples TRBV24-1 to TRBJ1-1; D is unresolved. Germline values: CDR1 KGHDR, CDR2 SFDVKD. The CDR3 sequence is 14 residues long. The germline V and J ends were trimmed by 5 bases and 5 bases, with 14 bases remaining between them. CDR3 residues: CATSGPGTRTEAFF. The CDR3 DNA reads TGTGCCACCAGTGGACCCGGAACAAGGACTGAAGCTTTCTTT.

In this sample, this clonotype turned up many times. The chain recombines TRBV6-2 or TRBV6-3 with TRBJ2-7; 10 bases line up with TRBD2. This CDR3 contains 16 residues. V shed 4 bases and J 4 bases; nucleotides not matched to a gene: 10. Germline CDR1 is MNHEY and CDR2 is SVGEGT. DNA for the CDR3: TGTGCCAGCAGTTCCTCCCCTAGCGGGAGTATTTACGAGCAGTACTTC. This translates into CASSSSPSGSIYEQYF.

This clonotype was seen ten or more times. V and J are TRBV5-1 and TRBJ1-1; D gene uncertain. V lost 0 bases and J 2 bases, leaving 11 bases between the germline ends. Germline V lookup: CDR1 SGHRS, CDR2 YFSETQ. The CDR3 has 15 amino acids. The CDR3 is CASSLGSATNTEAFF. In DNA form, the CDR3 reads TGCGCCAGCAGCTTGGGTTCGGCAACCAACACTGAAGCTTTCTTT.

This clonotype occurred a few times. The chain combines TRBV29-1 with TRBJ1-1, with D unresolved. The germline V gene encodes CDR1 SQVTM and CDR2 ANQGSEA. The ends were cut back, 7 bases at V and 2 bases at J, with 17 bases in the middle. The CDR3 spans 14 residues. In DNA, the CDR3 is TGCAGCGCTGCCCCCCTAGTAGGTAACACTGAAGCTTTCTTT. It yields the protein CSAAPLVGNTEAFF.

As for this clonotype: One end of the junction does not line up with germline, which may come from a read error. The rearrangement joins TRBV20-1 to TRBJ1-1; D is unresolved. CDR3 length: 14 residues. The germline gives CDR1 DFQATT, CDR2 SNEGSKA (reference sequence). The chain's CDR3 is CSARDWASEAEAFF. In nucleotides, the CDR3 is TGCAGTGCCAGAGACTGGGCCTCCGAGGCTGAAGCTTTCTTT.